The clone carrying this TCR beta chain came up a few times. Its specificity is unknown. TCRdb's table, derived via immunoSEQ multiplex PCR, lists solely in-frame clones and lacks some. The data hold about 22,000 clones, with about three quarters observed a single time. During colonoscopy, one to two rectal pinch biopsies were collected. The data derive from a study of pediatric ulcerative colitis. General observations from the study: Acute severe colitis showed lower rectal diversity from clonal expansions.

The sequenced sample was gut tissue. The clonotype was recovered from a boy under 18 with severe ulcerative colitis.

DNA of the CDR3: TGTGCCTGGAGTCCGAACTTTAGGAACACTGAAGCTTTCTTT. This translates into CAWSPNFRNTEAFF. The rearrangement uses TRBV30 and TRBJ1-1; no firm D call. Trimming left V 2 bases short and J 1 base short, with 11 bases between. The CDR3 is 14 amino acids. Germline CDR1 and CDR2: GTSNPN and SVGIG (reference sequence).